This T cell receptor (beta chain) was recorded in a study of identical twins. This clonotype occurred a few times. Unique molecular identifiers were present on cDNA, and template switching added a universal primer site. A single record per CDR3 protein comes from TCRdb applying MiXCR to the 5' RACE reads. The sample holds roughly 570,000 distinct CDR3 sequences; roughly 9.5% are singletons and the top ten take under 3.5%. The V end lost 0 bases, the J end lost 6 bases, and 12 bases lay between the germline ends. The CDR3 contains 16 residues. The V gene's germline CDR1 is MNHEY and CDR2 SMNVEV (reference sequence). The data were also submitted as part of a second study, on yellow fever vaccine responses in identical twins.

Sample: PBMCs. The chain couples TRBV27 to TRBJ1-6; a weak D match, TRBD1 (5 bases). This clonotype was obtained from a woman between 18 and 29 years old in good health. CDR3 nucleotide sequence: TGTGCCAGCAGTTTATCGAGGGGATTGGGTAATTCACCCCTCCACTTT. As protein: CASSLSRGLGNSPLHF.